These 9 T cell receptor beta chains came from one sample sequenced in a study of blood T cells in healthy people across ages (dated by TCRdb to between 2014 and 2016). Receptor amplification or capture employed 5' RACE. The instrument given in TCRdb is Illumina HiSeq 2500. A second PCR of about 7 to 12 cycles was performed with a sample-barcoded 5' primer and a J-beta primer mix. TCRdb redid the processing of the public reads, applying fastp at Q25 and MiXCR, and retained in-frame beta chains. A single entry per CDR3 protein holds the most common genes and DNA from its merged rows. This sample holds 2 million or so distinct CDR3 sequences; 40% to 55% were observed only once. 2.1% of the sample comes from the top ten. Sequencing was performed on blood. The source of these receptors is a woman aged 35 to 49 in good health.

The chain employs TRBV5-1 and TRBJ2-1, with D perhaps matching TRBD1 or TRBD2 (5 bases each). CDR3 length equals 12 residues. The V end was cut by 3 bases, the J end by 10 bases, with 11 bases between. Germline V lookup: CDR1 SGHRS, CDR2 YFSETQ. This CDR3 reads CASSSTGREQFF. DNA of the CDR3: TGCGCCAGCAGCTCAACGGGACGCGAGCAGTTCTTC.

Details on this clonotype: The junction does not match germline at one end; this may be a read error. This sequence joins TRBV5-6 and TRBJ2-7, with TRBD1 as a possible D gene (6 bases). Judging by the DNA end, TRBJ2-5 fits better; the J call may be wrong. The germline V gene encodes CDR1 SGHDT and CDR2 YYEEEE. CDR3 length: 14 residues. CDR3 nucleotide sequence: TGTGGCAGCACCCTGATACAGGGCGCGGAGACCCAGTACTTC. It specifies CGSTLIQGAETQYF.

The chain carries TRBV4-1 and TRBJ2-7; the D is unclear. CDR3 length: 14 amino acids. Looked up from germline, CDR1 is MGHRA and CDR2 is YSYEKL. V gave up 2 bases and J gave up 0 bases, with 8 bases separating them. CDR3 sequence: CASSQLTPSYEQYF. CDR3 bases: TGCGCCAGCAGCCAACTGACGCCCTCCTACGAGCAGTACTTC.

This clonotype was found a few times. The genes are TRBV4-1 and TRBJ2-3; 10 bases line up with TRBD2. V lost 4 bases to trimming and J lost 2 bases; unmatched junction nucleotides: 9. Germline lookup yields CDR1 MGHRA and CDR2 YSYEKL. This CDR3 is 17 amino acids long. The CDR3 nucleotides read TGCGCCAGCAGCCGATCCGCTAGCGGGGGATCCACAGATACGCAGTATTTT. Protein sequence: CASSRSASGGSTDTQYF.

This clonotype has a handful of counts. The V and J genes are TRBV4-1 and TRBJ2-3, with 14 nucleotides matching TRBD2. In germline, CDR1 is MGHRA, CDR2 YSYEKL. The CDR3 has 17 residues. V trimming: 0 bases; J trimming: 6 bases; junction bases outside the gene matches: 5. The CDR3 protein is CASSQERGLAGEDTQYF. The CDR3 DNA follows: TGCGCCAGCAGCCAAGAAAGGGGACTAGCGGGGGAGGATACGCAGTATTTT.

This chain links TRBV4-2 with TRBJ2-5; D possibly corresponds to TRBD2 (5 bases). V lost 1 base and J lost 5, with 14 bases in between. CDR3 size: 15 residues. The germline V gene has CDR1 LGHNA and CDR2 YNFKEQ. CDR3 DNA sequence: TGTGCCAGCAGCCAAGCTGCGGGTTTCGGCGAGACCCAGTACTTC. Protein sequence: CASSQAAGFGETQYF.

This sequence joins TRBV7-9 and TRBJ2-7, with 8 bases lining up with TRBD1. CDR1 and CDR2 (germline): SEHNR, FQNEAQ (reference sequence). The CDR3 has 16 residues. V lost 1 base and J lost 2; bases outside the gene matches: 7. The CDR3 DNA sequence: TGTGCCAGCAGCTTAGGGCCAGGGGGCTATACCTACGAGCAGTACTTC. It codes for CASSLGPGGYTYEQYF. Combining the CDR3 with reference TRBV7-9 and TRBJ2-7 gives the whole variable domain DTGVSQNPRHKITKRGQNVTFRCDPISEHNRLYWYRQTLGQGPEFLTYFQNEAQLEKSRLLSDRFSAERPKGSFSTLEIQRTEQGDSAMYLCASSLGPGGYTYEQYFGPGTRLTVT.

The chain links TRBV28 to TRBJ2-1; D is tentatively TRBD1 or TRBD2 (6 bases each). V was cut by 3 bases and J by 11 bases, with 20 bases left in between. CDR1 is MDHEN and CDR2 is SYDVKM in the germline V gene. The CDR3 has 15 amino acids. The CDR3 bases are TGTGCCAGCAGTTTGGGGCCGGGGGCCCTTTGGAAGCAGTTCTTC. Amino acids: CASSLGPGALWKQFF.

The genes are TRBV28 and TRBJ2-7; TRBD2 is a possible D gene (6 bases). The CDR3 has 14 residues. Trimming left V 6 bases short and J 3 bases short, with 15 bases between. CDR1 and CDR2 (germline): MDHEN, SYDVKM. The CDR3 nucleotides are TGTGCCAGCAGCCGCGACGGGGGAGGCTACGAGCAGTACTTC. Its translation is CASSRDGGGYEQYF.